The rows below give T cell receptor beta chains drawn from one sample of a study of cytomegalovirus exposure and HLA in healthy donors. Produced via immunoSEQ multiplex PCR; TCRdb's table is partial and in-frame only. The sample shows about 130,000 clones, more than 60% of them seen only once. The sequenced sample consisted of PBMCs. Receptors were obtained from a woman in her thirties or forties in good health and CMV-seropositive. Both conserved end residues are part of each CDR3. A D gene is named only where the DNA matches it firmly. The size field is filled for only some rows; it gives once, few, many or a size class.

J	size	V	D	CDR3	DNA
TRBJ2-7	few	TRBV4-2	TRBD2	CASSPEFGGNEQYF	TGTGCCAGCAGCCCCGAATTCGGGGGGAACGAGCAGTACTTC
TRBJ1-1	NA	TRBV11-2	TRBD1	CASSLARQGLNTEAFF	TGTGCCAGCAGCTTAGCCAGACAGGGACTGAACACTGAAGCTTTCTTT
TRBJ2-2	NA	TRBV7-2	NA	CASSLRGGNMNTGELFF	TGTGCCAGCAGCTTACGCGGGGGCAATATGAACACCGGGGAGCTGTTTTTT
TRBJ1-2	few	TRBV7-2	NA	CASGLDGIYGYTF	TGTGCCAGCGGACTAGACGGGATCTATGGCTACACCTTC
TRBJ2-7	NA	TRBV13	TRBD2	CASSLAGGVDEQYF	TGTGCCAGCAGCTTAGCGGGGGGGGTCGACGAGCAGTACTTC
TRBJ1-5	NA	TRBV19	TRBD1	CASSILDRGSNQPQHF	TGTGCCAGTAGTATCCTGGACAGGGGTAGCAATCAGCCCCAGCATTTT
TRBJ2-3	NA	TRBV30	TRBD2	CAWSQGLSTDTQYF	TGTGCCTGGAGTCAGGGACTAAGCACAGATACGCAGTATTTT
TRBJ1-2	NA	TRBV5-1	NA	CASSFAGGVNYGYTF	TGCGCCAGCAGCTTCGCCGGGGGGGTTAACTATGGCTACACCTTC
TRBJ1-2	NA	TRBV6-6	TRBD1	CASNPGVMDRDGYTF	TGTGCCAGCAACCCCGGGGTAATGGACAGGGATGGCTACACCTTC
TRBJ1-6	NA	TRBV4-2	NA	CASSQEGQNNSPLHF	TGTGCCAGCAGCCAAGAGGGGCAGAATAATTCACCCCTCCACTTT
TRBJ2-1	once	TRBV19	NA	CASTPDRSSYNEQFF	TGTGCCAGTACTCCCGACAGGAGCTCCTACAATGAGCAGTTCTTC
TRBJ1-3	many	TRBV4-2	TRBD1	CASSPGRDRGGGNTIYF	TGTGCCAGCAGCCCGGGAAGGGACAGGGGTGGTGGAAACACCATATATTTT
TRBJ2-2	NA	TRBV6-5	NA	CASSIDLTGELFF	TGTGCCAGCAGCATTGACTTAACCGGGGAGCTGTTTTTT
TRBJ1-2	once	TRBV6-5	NA	CASSYQRWNYGYTF	TGTGCCAGCAGTTACCAACGGTGGAACTATGGCTACACCTTC
TRBJ2-5	NA	TRBV9	TRBD2	CASSSRGGSQETQYF	TGTGCCAGCAGCTCTAGAGGCGGGAGCCAAGAGACCCAGTACTTC
TRBJ2-6	once	TRBV12-2	NA	CASRLGTDSSGANVLTF	TGTGCAAGTCGCTTGGGGACAGATAGCTCTGGGGCCAACGTCCTGACTTTC
TRBJ2-7	NA	TRBV28	NA	CASSPIQGTGQYF	TGTGCCAGCAGTCCTATACAGGGTACAGGGCAGTACTTC
TRBJ1-6	NA	TRBV19	NA	CASSESSYNSPLHF	TGTGCCAGTAGTGAGAGCTCCTATAATTCACCCCTCCACTTT
TRBJ2-5	NA	TRBV18	TRBD1	CASSPPQTGPRETQYF	TGTGCCAGCTCACCACCACAGACAGGGCCGAGGGAGACCCAGTACTTC
TRBJ1-2	once	TRBV7-9	NA	CASSSHDSSGYTF	TGTGCCAGCAGCTCACATGACAGCTCCGGCTACACCTTC
TRBJ1-2	NA	TRBV7-6	TRBD1	CASSISTGDYGYTF	TGTGCCAGCAGCATCTCTACAGGGGACTATGGCTACACCTTC
TRBJ2-1	NA	TRBV9	NA	CASSVATGQGSNEQFF	TGTGCCAGCAGCGTAGCTACCGGGCAGGGGAGCAATGAGCAGTTCTTC
TRBJ2-5	once	TRBV9	TRBD2	CASSVGVAGGQETQYF	TGTGCCAGCAGCGTCGGGGTAGCGGGGGGACAAGAGACCCAGTACTTC
TRBJ2-1	NA	TRBV19	NA	CASRSVSTGAGRNEQFF	TGTGCCAGTAGATCCGTGTCGACGGGAGCAGGGCGCAATGAGCAGTTCTTC
TRBJ2-1	NA	TRBV7-2	NA	CASSPRGRGNEQFF	TGTGCCAGCAGCCCTCGGGGTCGGGGCAATGAGCAGTTCTTC